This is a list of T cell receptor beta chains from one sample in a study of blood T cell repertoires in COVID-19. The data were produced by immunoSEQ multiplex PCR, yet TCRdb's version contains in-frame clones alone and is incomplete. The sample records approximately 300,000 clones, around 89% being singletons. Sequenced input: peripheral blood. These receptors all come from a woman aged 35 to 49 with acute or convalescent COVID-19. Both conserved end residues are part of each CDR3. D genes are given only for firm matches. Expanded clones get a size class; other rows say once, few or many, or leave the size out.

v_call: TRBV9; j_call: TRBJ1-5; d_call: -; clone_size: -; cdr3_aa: CASSVGPLQPQHF; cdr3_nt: TGTGCCAGCAGCGTAGGTCCTCTTCAGCCCCAGCATTTT
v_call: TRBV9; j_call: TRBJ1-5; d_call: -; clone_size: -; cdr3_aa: CASSVGASGGPQHF; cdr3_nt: TGTGCCAGCAGCGTAGGCGCCTCGGGGGGGCCCCAGCATTTT
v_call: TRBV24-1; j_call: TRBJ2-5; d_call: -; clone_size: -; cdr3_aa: CATSATGWYQETQYF; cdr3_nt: TGTGCCACCAGTGCAACAGGGTGGTACCAAGAGACCCAGTACTTC
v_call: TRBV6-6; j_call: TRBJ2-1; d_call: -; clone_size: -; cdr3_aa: CASSYPADEQFF; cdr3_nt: TGTGCCAGCAGTTACCCCGCGGATGAGCAGTTCTTC
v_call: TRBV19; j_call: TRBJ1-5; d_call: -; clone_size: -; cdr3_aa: CASSIEDSTYSNQPQHF; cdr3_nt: TGTGCCAGTAGTATAGAGGACAGCACCTATAGCAATCAGCCCCAGCATTTT
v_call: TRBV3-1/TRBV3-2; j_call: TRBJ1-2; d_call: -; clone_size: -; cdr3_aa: CASSPLTGTNYGYTF; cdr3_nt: TGTGCCAGCAGCCCACTGACAGGAACTAACTATGGCTACACCTTC
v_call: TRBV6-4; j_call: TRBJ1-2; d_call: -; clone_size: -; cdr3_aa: CASSDSGRDFGGYTF; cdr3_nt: TGTGCCAGCAGTGATTCGGGAAGGGATTTCGGTGGCTACACCTTC
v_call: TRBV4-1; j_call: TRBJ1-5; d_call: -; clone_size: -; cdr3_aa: CASSQDRGYNQPQHF; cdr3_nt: TGCGCCAGCAGCCAAGACCGGGGGTACAATCAGCCCCAGCATTTT
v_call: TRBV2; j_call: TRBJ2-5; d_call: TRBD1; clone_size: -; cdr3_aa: CASRLTGGAGETQYF; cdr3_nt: TGTGCCAGCAGACTTACAGGGGGCGCGGGGGAGACCCAGTACTTC
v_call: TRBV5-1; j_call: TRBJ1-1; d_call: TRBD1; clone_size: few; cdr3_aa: CASSSPGQLEAFF; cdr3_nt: TGCGCCAGCAGCTCCCCGGGACAGCTTGAAGCTTTCTTT
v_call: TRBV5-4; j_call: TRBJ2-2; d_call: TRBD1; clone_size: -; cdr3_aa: CASSRDRVSTGELFF; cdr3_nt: TGTGCCAGCAGCCGGGACAGGGTATCGACCGGGGAGCTGTTTTTT
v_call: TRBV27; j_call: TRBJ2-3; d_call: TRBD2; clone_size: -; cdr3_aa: CASSSPISGENGVDTQYF; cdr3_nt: TGTGCCAGCAGCTCCCCAATTAGCGGGGAGAATGGGGTAGATACGCAGTATTTT
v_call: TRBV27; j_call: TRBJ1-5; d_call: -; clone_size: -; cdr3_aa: CASGYLGASGRQPQHF; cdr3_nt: TGTGCCAGCGGATACTTGGGGGCGAGTGGTCGTCAGCCCCAGCATTTT
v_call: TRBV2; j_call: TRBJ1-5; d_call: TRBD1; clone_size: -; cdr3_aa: CASRGTGASNQPQHF; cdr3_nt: TGTGCCAGCAGGGGGACAGGGGCGAGCAATCAGCCCCAGCATTTT
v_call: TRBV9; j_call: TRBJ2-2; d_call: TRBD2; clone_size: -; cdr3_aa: CASSPTPGGRGTGELFF; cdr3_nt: TGTGCCAGCAGCCCCACACCGGGGGGGCGGGGCACCGGGGAGCTGTTTTTT